This note documents a single T cell receptor (beta chain) sequence. This CDR3 spans 16 amino acids. Trimming stripped 6 bases from V and 0 bases from J, with 19 bases between. CDR1 and CDR2 from the germline V gene are SGHDT and YYEEEE. TCRdb's copy holds only in-frame clones and misses some; the assay was immunoSEQ multiplex PCR. Found here are 250,000 or so clones, more than 75% of them singletons; the top ten hold under 3%. This entry belongs to a study of blood T cell repertoires in COVID-19. The chain combines TRBV5-6 with TRBJ2-7; tentatively, D is TRBD2 (5 bases). The receptor comes from a young woman who had recovered from COVID-19. The sequencing input was PBMCs or T cells enriched from blood (not recorded which). The CDR3 sequence is CASTRFAGVSSYEQYF. The CDR3 DNA sequence: TGTGCCAGCACCCGTTTTGCGGGTGTGAGCTCCTACGAGCAGTACTTC.